This TCR beta chain was identified in a study of early stage breast cancer tumors. Study observations and caveats: In about 90% of the 16 patients, blood comparison separated tumor from normal breast.

Here immunoSEQ multiplex PCR was the method, and the copy in TCRdb shows in-frame clones only, minus some. Among some 20,000 clones listed, around four fifths were seen once. This clone showed up just a few times. Its antigen is currently unknown. The CDR3 loop spans 12 amino acids. Trimming cost V 1 base and J 14 bases; bases outside gene matches: 2. Per germline, CDR1 SEHNR and CDR2 FQNEAQ (reference sequence). The receptor was derived from a person between 70 and 80 years old with breast cancer. The sample taken for sequencing was blood. The chain is built from TRBV7-9 and TRBJ1-6; 7 bases line up with TRBD1. The CDR3 region is CASSLGDRALHF. The CDR3 DNA follows: TGTGCCAGCAGCTTAGGAGACAGGGCCCTCCACTTT.